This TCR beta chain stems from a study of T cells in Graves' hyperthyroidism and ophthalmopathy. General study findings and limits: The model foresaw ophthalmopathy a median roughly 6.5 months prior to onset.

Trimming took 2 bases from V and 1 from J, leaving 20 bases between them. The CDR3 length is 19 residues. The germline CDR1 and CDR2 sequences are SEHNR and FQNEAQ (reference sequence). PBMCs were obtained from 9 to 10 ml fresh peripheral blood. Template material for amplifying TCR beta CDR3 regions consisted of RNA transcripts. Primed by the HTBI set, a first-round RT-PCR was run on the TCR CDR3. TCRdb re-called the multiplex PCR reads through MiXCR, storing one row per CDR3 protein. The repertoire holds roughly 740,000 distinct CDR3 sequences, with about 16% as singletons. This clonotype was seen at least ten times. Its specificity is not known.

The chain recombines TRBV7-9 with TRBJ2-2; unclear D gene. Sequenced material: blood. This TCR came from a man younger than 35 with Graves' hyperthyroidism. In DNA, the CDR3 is TGTGCCAGCAGCTTACCCTACATTAAAGACAACGAGAACACCGGGGAGCTGTTTTTT. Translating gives CASSLPYIKDNENTGELFF.